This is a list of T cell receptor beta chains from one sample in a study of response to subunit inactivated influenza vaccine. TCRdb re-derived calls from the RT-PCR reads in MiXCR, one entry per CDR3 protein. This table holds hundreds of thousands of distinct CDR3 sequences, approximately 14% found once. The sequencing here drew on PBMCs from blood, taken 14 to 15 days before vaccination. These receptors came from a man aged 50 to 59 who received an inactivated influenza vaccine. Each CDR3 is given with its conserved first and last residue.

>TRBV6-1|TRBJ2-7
CASSEAANTGAYEQYF
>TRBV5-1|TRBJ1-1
CASSLAYETEDFPGTEAFF
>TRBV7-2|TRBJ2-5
CASSLAHGGSLYQETQYF
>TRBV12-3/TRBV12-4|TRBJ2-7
CASSLGGVEQYF
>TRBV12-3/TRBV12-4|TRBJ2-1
CASSFSLAGGDYEQFF
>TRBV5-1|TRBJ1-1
CASSLDWAVNTEAFF
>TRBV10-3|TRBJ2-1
CAIETPGQDPRMFF
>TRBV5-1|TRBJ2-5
CASREMGETQYF
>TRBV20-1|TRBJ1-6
CSARRAGGEDNSPLHF
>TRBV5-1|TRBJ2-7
CASSLGSGPYEQYF
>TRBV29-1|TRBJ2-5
CSVGPPGVWETQYF
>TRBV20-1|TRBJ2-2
CSARDHYPNTGELFF
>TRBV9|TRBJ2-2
CASSVVAGGTGELFF
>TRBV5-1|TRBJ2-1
CASSLVYEGEQFF
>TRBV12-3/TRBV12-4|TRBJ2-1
CASRGPGQGEFF
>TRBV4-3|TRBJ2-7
CASSQDGSANGEQYF
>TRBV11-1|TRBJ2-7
CASEGQGAYEQYF
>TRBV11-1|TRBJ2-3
CASSLVIRTASDSLTDTQYF
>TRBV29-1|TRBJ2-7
CSVSGGGSSYEQYF
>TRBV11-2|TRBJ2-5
CASSLNTIQETQYF
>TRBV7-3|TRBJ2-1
CASSPTVAGESQFF
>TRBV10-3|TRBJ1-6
CAITDSSYNSPLHF
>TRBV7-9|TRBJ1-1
CASSAGVGVNTEAFF
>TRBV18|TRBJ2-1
CASSPLSLAGGMLEQFF
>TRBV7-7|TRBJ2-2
CASSSEIYPGELFF
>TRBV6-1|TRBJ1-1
CASRIRDTNTEAFF
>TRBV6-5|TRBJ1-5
CASSYRQGNQPQHF
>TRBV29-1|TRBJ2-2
CSARGQGASGELSF
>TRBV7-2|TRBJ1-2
CASSLATGGTVGYTF
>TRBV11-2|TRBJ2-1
CASRPGLAGFNEQFF